The source of this T cell receptor beta chain is a study of regulatory T cells in long-lasting Graves disease. Study-level information: Antithyroid drugs had been taken under 3 months by newly diagnosed Graves' patients.

Construction of the TCR beta libraries employed iRepertoire HTBI primers in conjunction with Arm-PCR of CDR3 regions. One entry per CDR3 protein, called by TCRdb with MiXCR from the multiplex PCR reads. The data hold 680,000 or so distinct CDR3 sequences, with roughly 16% observed a single time. Time point given: newly diagnosed GD, antithyroid drugs for less than 3 months. TCR sequences were obtained from RNA taken from PBMCs. Germline lookup yields CDR1 MNHEY and CDR2 SVGAGI. V lost 0 bases, J lost 3 bases, and 14 bases lay in between. This CDR3 is 16 amino acids long. These records were also assigned to another study, of T cells in Graves' hyperthyroidism and ophthalmopathy. That report notes: Using the HTBI primer set, a first-round RT-PCR was run on the TCR CDR3.

This receptor was identified in a woman between 25 and 40 years old with Graves disease. The material was peripheral blood mononuclear cells (PBMCs), obtained at new diagnosis, from a patient treated with antithyroid drugs. V and J are TRBV6-5 and TRBJ1-2; TRBD1 might be the D (5 bases). The CDR3 here is CASSYSIIGADYGYTF. CDR3 sequence (DNA): TGTGCCAGCAGTTACTCGATAATCGGGGCCGACTATGGCTACACCTTC.